A single sample gave rise to the 15 T cell receptor beta chains below, sequenced in a study of blood T cell repertoires in COVID-19. Clones were sequenced by immunoSEQ multiplex PCR, and TCRdb holds only the in-frame ones, with some missing. Of 150,000 to 200,000 clones listed, about 83% are singletons. Sequencing used peripheral blood. These receptors were obtained from a person aged 65-85 years with COVID-19, enrolled during active disease.

This chain connects TRBV19 to TRBJ1-5; a weak D match, TRBD1 (5 bases). Trimming left V 0 bases short and J 4 bases short, with 16 bases between. The CDR3 totals 17 residues. The germline gives CDR1 LNHDA, CDR2 SQIVND (reference sequence). CDR3 nucleotide sequence: TGTGCCAGTAGTATAGATCGAGATGGGGCAGGAAATCAGCCCCAGCATTTT. Translating it yields CASSIDRDGAGNQPQHF.

Only one count was recorded for this clone. The chain employs TRBV3-1 (or the pseudogene TRBV3-2) and TRBJ2-5, with a possible D match to TRBD1 (6 bases). This CDR3 has 15 residues. The ends were cut back, 1 base at V and 5 bases at J, with 14 bases in the middle. Germline lookup yields CDR1 LGHDT and CDR2 YNNKEL (reference sequence). The CDR3 nucleotides are TGTGCCAGCAGCCAAGGAACAAGGGGGTTGGAGACCCAGTACTTC. It translates to CASSQGTRGLETQYF.

As regards this clone: A read error may produce the germline difference seen at one junction end. The J gene is TRBJ2-2, the V gene TRBV6-5; D ambiguous. Germline assignment: CDR1 MNHEY and CDR2 SVGAGI. This CDR3 has 14 amino acids. CDR3: CASSDSRDTGELFF. The CDR3 DNA is TGTGCCAGCAGTGACTCCCGGGACACCGGGGAGCTGTTTTTT.

This sequence joins TRBV2 and TRBJ2-5, with 10 bases that match TRBD2. The length of the CDR3 is 16 residues. Per the germline V gene, CDR1 is SNHLY and CDR2 is FYNNEI. The junction had 8 bases not matched to a gene; V was cut back by 6 bases and J by 1 base. This CDR3 is CASSDKLAGIQETQYF. In nucleotides, the CDR3 is TGTGCCAGCAGCGATAAACTAGCGGGGATCCAAGAGACCCAGTACTTC.

This clone was found a few times. The gene calls are TRBV6-4 and TRBJ1-4; 9 bases match TRBD1. Germline V gene data show CDR1 as MRHNA and CDR2 as SNTAGT. Trimming at V came to 4 bases and at J to 7 bases, leaving 7 bases not matched to a gene. The CDR3 is made up of 15 amino acids. CDR3: CASSATGGGGEKLFF. CDR3 in DNA: TGTGCCAGCAGTGCCACAGGGGGCGGCGGTGAAAAACTGTTTTTT.

V gene TRBV7-2 combines with J gene TRBJ2-2, with 10 bases fitting TRBD2. This CDR3 comprises 17 residues. Germline-derived CDR1 and CDR2 are SGHTA and FQGNSA. The ends lost 5 bases at V and 4 bases at J; junction bases unmatched: 10. CDR3 sequence: CASSRTSGKIVTGELFF. DNA for the CDR3: TGTGCCAGCAGCCGGACTAGCGGAAAGATAGTCACCGGGGAGCTGTTTTTT.

J is TRBJ2-1 and V is TRBV7-9, with 9 positions matching TRBD2. CDR3 size: 16 residues. With 5 bases clipped from V and 4 bases from J, the junction kept 9 bases outside the gene matches. Looked up from germline, CDR1 is SEHNR and CDR2 is FQNEAQ (reference sequence). CDR3: CASSRGSSGEYNEQFF. Written as DNA, the CDR3 is TGTGCCAGCAGCCGGGGGTCTAGCGGGGAGTACAATGAGCAGTTCTTC.

This clone was seen only once. The chain employs TRBV6-2 or TRBV6-3 and TRBJ1-5; 8 nucleotides agree with TRBD1. The V gene's germline CDR1 is MNHEY and CDR2 SVGEGT. The CDR3 has 16 residues. V lost 5 bases and J lost 2; bases outside the gene matches: 8. The DNA of the CDR3 is TGTGCCAGCAGTCTCGGACAGGGATTGGGCAATCAGCCCCAGCATTTT. Translation: CASSLGQGLGNQPQHF.

The V call is TRBV7-2, the J call TRBJ1-6; a weak D match, TRBD1 (5 bases). V dropped 4 bases and J dropped 7 bases, with 11 bases sitting between them. Germline V lookup: CDR1 SGHTA, CDR2 FQGNSA. The CDR3 covers 14 residues. For the CDR3, the DNA is TGTGCCAGCAGCTCGGACATCTCAAATTCACCCCTCCACTTT. Encoded protein: CASSSDISNSPLHF.

V usage is TRBV7-2 and J usage is TRBJ2-1, with 9 bases fitting TRBD2. CDR3 length equals 16 residues. Germline CDR1 is SGHTA and CDR2 is FQGNSA. The V and J ends lost 1 base and 10 bases, in that order; junction bases with no gene match: 11. The CDR3 sequence is CASSLGGFSGGLEQFF. CDR3 DNA: TGTGCCAGCAGCTTAGGAGGGTTTAGCGGGGGACTGGAGCAGTTCTTC. Combining the CDR3 with reference TRBV7-2 and TRBJ2-1 gives the whole variable domain GAGVSQSPSNKVTEKGKDVELRCDPISGHTALYWYRQSLGQGLEFLIYFQGNSAPDKSGLPSDRFSAERTGGSVSTLTIQRTQQEDSAVYLCASSLGGFSGGLEQFFGPGTRLTVL.

The chain recombines TRBV28 with TRBJ2-7, with D possibly matching TRBD2 (6 bases). V gave up 2 bases and J gave up 3 bases, with 11 bases separating them. The length of the CDR3 is 14 residues. The germline V gene has CDR1 MDHEN and CDR2 SYDVKM. The chain's CDR3 is CASSLMRGDYEQYF. As DNA, the CDR3 is TGTGCCAGCAGTTTAATGCGGGGTGACTACGAGCAGTACTTC.

This CDR3 is CASSSTGNGYGYTF. CDR3 DNA sequence: TGTGCCAGCAGTTCTACAGGGAACGGCTATGGCTACACCTTC. The V call is TRBV28, the J call TRBJ1-2; possibly TRBD1 for D (6 bases). The CDR3 consists of 14 residues. Trimming left V 4 bases short and J 4 bases short, with 13 bases between. In germline, CDR1 is MDHEN, CDR2 SYDVKM.

The chain recombines TRBV9 with TRBJ2-1; 11 bases match TRBD2. With V trimmed by 4 bases and J by 7 bases, 13 bases remained unmatched. The germline V gene encodes CDR1 SGDLS and CDR2 YYNGEE. This CDR3 contains 17 residues. CDR3 DNA sequence: TGTGCCAGCAGCTCAGAGGTCCTAGCGGGAGGTAGGAATGAGCAGTTCTTC. Translation: CASSSEVLAGGRNEQFF.

The rearrangement uses TRBV4-1 and TRBJ2-7; D may be TRBD2 (6 bases). The V end was cut by 4 bases, the J end by 0 bases, with 16 bases between. The V gene's germline CDR1 is MGHRA and CDR2 YSYEKL. This CDR3 is 16 amino acids long. CDR3 in amino acids: CASSPPGTLSSYEQYF. CDR3 sequence (DNA): TGCGCCAGCAGCCCCCCCGGGACTCTTAGCTCCTACGAGCAGTACTTC.

This clone was counted a few times. This rearrangement joins TRBV21-1 to TRBJ1-1. TRBV21-1 is tagged as a pseudogene. This CDR3 region has 10 residues. The DNA of the CDR3 is TGTGCCAGCAGCGCTGGAGGAGCTTTCTTT. Protein: CASSAGGAFF.